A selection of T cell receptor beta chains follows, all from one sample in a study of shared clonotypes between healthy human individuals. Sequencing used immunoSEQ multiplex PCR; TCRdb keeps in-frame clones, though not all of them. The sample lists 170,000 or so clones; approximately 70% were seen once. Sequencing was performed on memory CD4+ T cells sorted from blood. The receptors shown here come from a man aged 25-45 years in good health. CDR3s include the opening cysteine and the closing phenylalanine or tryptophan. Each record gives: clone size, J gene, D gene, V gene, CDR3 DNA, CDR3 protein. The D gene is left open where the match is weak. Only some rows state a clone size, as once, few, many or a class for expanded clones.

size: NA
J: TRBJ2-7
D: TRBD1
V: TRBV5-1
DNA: TGCGCCAGCAGCGAACAGGGGGCGCTTTCCTACGAGCAGTACTTC
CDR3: CASSEQGALSYEQYF

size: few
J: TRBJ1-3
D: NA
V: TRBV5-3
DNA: TGTGCCAGATCCCCGGGAAACACCATATATTTT
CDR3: CARSPGNTIYF

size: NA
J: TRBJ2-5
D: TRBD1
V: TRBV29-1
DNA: TGCAGCGCAACCGGGACAGAAGAGACCCAGTACTTC
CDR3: CSATGTEETQYF

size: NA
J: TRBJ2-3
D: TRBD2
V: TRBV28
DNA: TGTGCCAGCAGTTCCCGACTAGCGGGAGGCCGGGGAGATACGCAGTATTTT
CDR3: CASSSRLAGGRGDTQYF

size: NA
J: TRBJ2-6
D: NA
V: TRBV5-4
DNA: TGTGCCAGCAGCTCGGGGTCCGGGGGCGCTGGGGCCAACGTCCTGACTTTC
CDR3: CASSSGSGGAGANVLTF

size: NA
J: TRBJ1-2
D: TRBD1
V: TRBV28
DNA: TGTGCCAGCAGCTTTCCGGGGACGGGACAGCCTTTTTATGGCTACACCTTC
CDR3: CASSFPGTGQPFYGYTF

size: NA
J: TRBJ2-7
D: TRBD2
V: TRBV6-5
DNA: TGTGCCAGCAGTAGAGGGACTAGCGGATACGAGCAGTACTTC
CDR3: CASSRGTSGYEQYF

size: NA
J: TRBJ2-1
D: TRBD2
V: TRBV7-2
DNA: TGTGCCAGCAGCTTCGCAGCGGGAGAATACAATGAGCAGTTCTTC
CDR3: CASSFAAGEYNEQFF

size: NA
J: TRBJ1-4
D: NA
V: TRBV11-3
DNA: TGTGCCAGCAGCTTAAATTTGGGGTTGACAACTAATGAAAAACTGTTTTTT
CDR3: CASSLNLGLTTNEKLFF

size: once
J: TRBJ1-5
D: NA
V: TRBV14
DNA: TGTGCCAGCAGCCAAGATTGGGGCCCCCAGCATTTT
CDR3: CASSQDWGPQHF

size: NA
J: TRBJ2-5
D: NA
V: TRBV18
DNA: TGTGCCAGCTCGCGGCGACGAGGGGGTACGTTCGAGACCCAGTACTTC
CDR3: CASSRRRGGTFETQYF

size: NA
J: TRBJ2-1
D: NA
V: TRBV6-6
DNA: TGTGCCAGCAGCCTCATGGAACTAGCCTACAATGAGCAGTTCTTC
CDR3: CASSLMELAYNEQFF

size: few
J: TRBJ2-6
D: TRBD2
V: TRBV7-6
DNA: TGTGCCAGCAGCTTACCGGCGGGAGTGGTCTCTGGGGCCAACGTCCTGACTTTC
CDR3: CASSLPAGVVSGANVLTF

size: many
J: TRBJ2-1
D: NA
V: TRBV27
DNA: TGTGCCAGCAGTCCCACCGGACCGGGAAGGGGCGAGCAGTTCTTC
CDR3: CASSPTGPGRGEQFF

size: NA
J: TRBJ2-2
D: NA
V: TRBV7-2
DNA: TGTGCCAGCAGCTTTATAAAGACCGGGGAGCTGTTTTTT
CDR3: CASSFIKTGELFF

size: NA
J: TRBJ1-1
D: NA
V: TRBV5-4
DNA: TGTGCCAGCAGCTGGCGGAACACTGAAGCTTTCTTT
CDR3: CASSWRNTEAFF

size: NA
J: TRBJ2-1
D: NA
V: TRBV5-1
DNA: TGCGCCAGCAGCTTGGATTCGGGGGTAACGAATGAGCAGTTCTTC
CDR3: CASSLDSGVTNEQFF

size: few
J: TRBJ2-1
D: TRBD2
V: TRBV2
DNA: TGTGCCAGCAGTCCGCTAGCGGGAGGGAGCAATGAGCAGTTCTTC
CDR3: CASSPLAGGSNEQFF

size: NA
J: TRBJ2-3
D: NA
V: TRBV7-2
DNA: TGTGCCAGCAGCTACAATATCCCTGATACGCAGTATTTT
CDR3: CASSYNIPDTQYF

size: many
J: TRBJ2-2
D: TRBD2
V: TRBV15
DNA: TGTGCCACCAGCAGAGACGGACTAGCGGGCTCGTTGGCAACCGGGGAGCTGTTTTTT
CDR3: CATSRDGLAGSLATGELFF

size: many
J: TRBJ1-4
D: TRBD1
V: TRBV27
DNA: TGTGCCAGCAGTCGATCCGGGACAGATCATGAAAAACTGTTTTTT
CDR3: CASSRSGTDHEKLFF

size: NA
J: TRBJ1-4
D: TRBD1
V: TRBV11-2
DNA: TGTGCCAGCAGCGCCCGACAGGGCACTAATGAAAAACTGTTTTTT
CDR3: CASSARQGTNEKLFF

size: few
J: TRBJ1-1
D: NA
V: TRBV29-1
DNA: TGCAGCGTTGAAGGTGGGGGGAACACTGAAGCTTTCTTT
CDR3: CSVEGGGNTEAFF

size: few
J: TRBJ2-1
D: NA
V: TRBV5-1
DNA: TGCGCCAGCAGCTTGGAGGAGAGTGAGCAGTTCTTC
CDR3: CASSLEESEQFF

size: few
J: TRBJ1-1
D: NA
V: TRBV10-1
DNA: TGCGCCAGCAGTGAGTCCGGGGGGCCGAACACTGAAGCTTTCTTT
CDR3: CASSESGGPNTEAFF

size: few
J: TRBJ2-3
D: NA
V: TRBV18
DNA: TGTGCCAGCTCACCACAGAGCACAGATACGCAGTATTTT
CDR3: CASSPQSTDTQYF

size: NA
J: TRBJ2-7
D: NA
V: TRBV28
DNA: TGTGCCAGCAGTTTCAACGGGGGCGAGCAGTACTTC
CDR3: CASSFNGGEQYF

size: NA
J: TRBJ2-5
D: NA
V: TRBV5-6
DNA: TGTGCCAGCAGCGGCGTGGACAGACACACACTAAACCAAGAGACCCAGTACTTC
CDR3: CASSGVDRHTLNQETQYF

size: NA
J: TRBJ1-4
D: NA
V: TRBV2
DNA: TGTGCCAGCAGCCTGACCGGGATCCGAGGTGAAAAACTGTTTTTT
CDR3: CASSLTGIRGEKLFF

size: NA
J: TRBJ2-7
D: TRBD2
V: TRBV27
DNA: TGTGCCAGCAGTTCCCCCGGGACTAGCGGGAGTCGGGAGCAGTACTTC
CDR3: CASSSPGTSGSREQYF

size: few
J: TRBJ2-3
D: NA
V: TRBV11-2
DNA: TGTGCCAGCAGCCTGAACACAGATACGCAGTATTTT
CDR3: CASSLNTDTQYF

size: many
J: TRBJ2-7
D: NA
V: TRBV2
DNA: TGTGCCAGCATTGCTACAGGCAATTCCTACGAGCAGTACTTC
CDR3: CASIATGNSYEQYF

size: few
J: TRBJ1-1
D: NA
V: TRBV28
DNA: TGTGCCAGCAGCCCGACTGGACAGACTATGAACACTGAAGCTTTCTTT
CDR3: CASSPTGQTMNTEAFF